The clone carrying this TCR beta chain was seen a handful of times. Reverse transcription of all isolated RNA meant that expressed TCRB transcripts were sequenced. Assay used: immunoSEQ multiplex PCR; TCRdb lists only in-frame clones, some missing. The profile shows hundreds of thousands of clones, 9.6% of them singletons. CDR1 and CDR2 from the germline V gene are SGDLS and YYNGEE. Trimming removed 0 bases from V and 5 bases from J; junction bases left unmatched: 4. There are 15 residues in the CDR3. The data derive from a study of beta chain features in type 1 diabetes. Across the study: There were approximately 100 million sorted cells examined across all samples.

The receptor was isolated from a woman between 18 and 30 years old in good health. The sample comprised naive CD4+ T cells from blood. The V call is TRBV9, the J call TRBJ2-5; 10 bases are a match to TRBD1. This CDR3 is CASSVERTGGETQYF. CDR3 in DNA: TGTGCCAGCAGCGTAGAGAGGACAGGGGGGGAGACCCAGTACTTC.